These T cell receptor beta chains were read from a single sample in a study of T-cell memory formation after mild COVID-19. TCRdb re-called the 5' RACE reads with MiXCR, one entry per CDR3 protein. This sample yields 190,000 or so distinct CDR3 sequences, of which approximately 10% are seen a single time; 2.5% to 3.5% belongs to the top ten. The sequencing input was PBMCs or a T cell subset sorted from them (not recorded which). Receptor source: a man aged 18 to 30 who had mild COVID-19 (a few samples of this study predate the infection). Cell type and time point are not known. Each CDR3 is given without its conserved first and last residue. A D gene is named only where the DNA matches it firmly.

V gene	D gene	J gene	CDR3 protein
TRBV7-2	TRBD1	TRBJ1-2	ASSRGQGQGYT
TRBV4-3	.	TRBJ1-6	ASSQVRGGLSPLH
TRBV27	.	TRBJ2-6	PIIPGRPSGANVLT
TRBV5-4	.	TRBJ1-2	ASSAEEVNYGYT
TRBV27	TRBD1	TRBJ1-6	ASSLWGQTLSPLH
TRBV7-9	TRBD1	TRBJ1-2	ASSSGTGVNYGYT
TRBV15	.	TRBJ1-2	ATSRDFVFGRHYGYT
TRBV5-1	TRBD1	TRBJ1-2	ASSSGQGGGYT
TRBV7-2	.	TRBJ2-3	ASSLITLSTDTQY
TRBV5-1	.	TRBJ2-3	ASSATSTDTQY
TRBV5-1	.	TRBJ2-7	ASSLGDSRGDVQY
TRBV27	.	TRBJ1-2	ASSLGANYGYT
TRBV18	TRBD1	TRBJ2-7	ASSPGTAYEQY
TRBV11-1	TRBD1	TRBJ2-2	ASSPGAGQGTGELF
TRBV5-1	TRBD1	TRBJ1-5	ASSMTGTGGQPQH
TRBV5-1	.	TRBJ2-1	ASSQGWASGEQF
TRBV5-1	.	TRBJ2-5	ASSLDTPETQY
TRBV5-1	.	TRBJ2-1	ASSWTEKAYNEQF
TRBV20-1	.	TRBJ2-7	SARRPYITGPPEEY
TRBV27	TRBD2	TRBJ2-1	ASSALTSGVYNEQF
TRBV28	.	TRBJ2-1	ASTKGYNEQF
TRBV28	.	TRBJ2-5	ASSADSRRSQY
TRBV20-1	.	TRBJ2-3	SARIEMLGGTDTQY
TRBV20-1	TRBD1	TRBJ2-1	SARDLTGYYNEQF
TRBV12-3/TRBV12-4	.	TRBJ1-5	ASSFGGNQPQH
TRBV7-9	TRBD1	TRBJ2-5	ASSQRPGQDGETQY
TRBV6-5	.	TRBJ2-1	ASSYSGLVSYNEQF
TRBV7-2	TRBD2	TRBJ2-5	ASSQSSGGAQETQY